This T cell receptor (beta chain) originates from a study of blood T cells in healthy people across ages. Primed by a sample-barcoded 5' primer and a J-beta primer mix, a second PCR proceeded for 7 to 11 cycles. TCRdb processed the 5' RACE reads anew with MiXCR; each CDR3 protein has one entry. The table lists 900,000 to 950,000 distinct CDR3 sequences, roughly 29% of them singletons. CDR1 SGHRS and CDR2 YFSETQ come from the germline V gene. The CDR3 runs to 14 residues. V gave up 0 bases and J gave up 1 base, with 7 bases separating them. The sample holds a few counts of this clonotype. A minimum of 5 micrograms of total RNA was extracted per sample. These same records also appear under a second study, on T cells of mothers and their children.

The sequencing sample was made of blood. This chain uses TRBV5-1 with TRBJ1-1, with D unclear. The source is a woman aged 40 to 55 in good health. CDR3 residues: CASSLELGNTEAFF. The CDR3 nucleotides are TGCGCCAGCAGCTTGGAGTTGGGGAACACTGAAGCTTTCTTT.